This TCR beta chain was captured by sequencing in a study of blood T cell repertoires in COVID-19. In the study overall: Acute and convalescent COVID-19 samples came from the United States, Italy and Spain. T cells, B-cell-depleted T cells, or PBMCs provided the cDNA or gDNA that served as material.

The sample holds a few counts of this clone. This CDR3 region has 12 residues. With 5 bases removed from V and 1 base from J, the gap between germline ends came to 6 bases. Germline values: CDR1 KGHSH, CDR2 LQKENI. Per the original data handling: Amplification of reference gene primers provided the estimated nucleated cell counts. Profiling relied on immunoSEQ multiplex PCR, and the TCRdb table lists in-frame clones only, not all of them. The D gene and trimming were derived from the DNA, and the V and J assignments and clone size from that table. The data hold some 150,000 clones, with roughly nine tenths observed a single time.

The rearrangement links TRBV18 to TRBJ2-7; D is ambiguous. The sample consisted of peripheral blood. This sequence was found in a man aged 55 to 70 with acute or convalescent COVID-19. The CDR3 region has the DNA TGTGCCAGCTCAGGTCAGTCCTACGAGCAGTACTTC. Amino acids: CASSGQSYEQYF.